Each of the 21 T cell receptor beta chains below was sequenced from the same sample in a study of CD8+ T cells in alopecia areata. Sequencing templates came from extracted RNA that was reverse transcribed into cDNA. Profiling relied on immunoSEQ multiplex PCR, and the TCRdb table lists in-frame clones only, not all of them. The top ten hold approximately 1% of the sample, which has approximately 180,000 clones, roughly 60% seen once. Treatment denoted: oral pan-JAK inhibitor, 5-10 mg twice daily. Specimen: CD4+ T cells sorted from blood, collected at week 24, from a patient treated with tofacitinib. The receptors come from a human donor with alopecia areata.

V gene TRBV30 combines with J gene TRBJ1-6; D ambiguous. The germline V and J ends were trimmed by 2 bases and 7 bases, with 9 bases remaining between them. CDR3 length: 13 amino acids. Per germline, CDR1 GTSNPN and CDR2 SVGIG (reference sequence). The CDR3 here is CAWSNGENSPLHF. The CDR3 bases are TGTGCCTGGAGTAACGGGGAGAATTCACCCCTCCACTTT.

The J gene is TRBJ1-1, the V gene TRBV29-1; D is undetermined. Germline loops: CDR1 SQVTM, CDR2 ANQGSEA. With 4 bases removed from V and 6 bases from J, the gap between germline ends came to 9 bases. This CDR3 is 11 amino acids long. The CDR3 is CSVGTTAEAFF. The CDR3 bases are TGCAGCGTTGGTACTACGGCTGAAGCTTTCTTT.

This clone was picked up a small number of times. The chain carries TRBV29-1 and TRBJ2-1, with a possible D match to TRBD1 (6 bases). V was clipped by 6 bases and J by 5 bases, with 14 bases between them. The CDR3 spans 13 residues. Germline V lookup: CDR1 SQVTM, CDR2 ANQGSEA. The CDR3 DNA reads as TGCAGCGTCGGACAGCTCGGAAACAATGAGCAGTTCTTC. Protein sequence: CSVGQLGNNEQFF.

The chain links TRBV7-8 to TRBJ2-3; D call uncertain. The CDR3 is 14 residues long. CDR1 is SGHVS, CDR2 FQNEAQ, per germline. The ends were cut back, 5 bases at V and 3 bases at J, with 12 bases in the middle. The CDR3 is CASSPMRITDTQYF. The CDR3 DNA sequence: TGTGCCAGCAGCCCGATGAGGATTACAGATACGCAGTATTTT.

The chain links TRBV27 to TRBJ1-6; no clear D gene. The CDR3 runs 11 residues. CDR1 is MNHEY, CDR2 SMNVEV, per germline (reference sequence). V lost 6 bases, J lost 16 bases, and 13 bases lay in between. CDR3 in amino acids: CASSPRRLLHF. In nucleotides, the CDR3 is TGTGCCAGCAGCCCCCGACGTCTACTCCACTTT.

This clone was detected only a few times. DNA of the CDR3: TGTGCCAGCAGTCGACAGGGAGACTACACCTTC. Translation: CASSRQGDYTF. The rearrangement joins TRBV2 to TRBJ1-2; TRBD1 agrees at 7 bases. The junction had 4 bases not matched to a gene; V was cut back by 5 bases and J by 10 bases. This CDR3 has 11 residues. The germline gives CDR1 SNHLY, CDR2 FYNNEI. Full variable domain (outside the CDR3, taken from reference TRBV2 and TRBJ1-2): EPEVTQTPSHQVTQMGQEVILRCVPISNHLYFYWYRQILGQKVEFLVSFYNNEISEKSEIFDDQFSVERPDGSNFTLKIRSTKLEDSAMYFCASSRQGDYTFGSGTRLTVV.

The chain is built from TRBV12-5 and TRBJ2-3; D is perhaps TRBD2 (5 bases). V was shortened by 2 bases and J by 4 bases, with 13 bases between the two germline ends. The CDR3 has 15 amino acids. Looked up from germline, CDR1 is LGHNT and CDR2 is FRNRAP. The DNA for the CDR3 is TGTGCTAGTGGTTTGATCCCGGAGGAGTCAGATACGCAGTATTTT. It specifies CASGLIPEESDTQYF. The variable domain in full, completed from reference TRBV12-5 and TRBJ2-3, reads DARVTQTPRHKVTEMGQEVTMRCQPILGHNTVFWYRQTMMQGLELLAYFRNRAPLDDSGMPKDRFSAEMPDATLATLKIQPSEPRDSAVYFCASGLIPEESDTQYFGPGTRLTVL.

This clone was seen a single time. The rearrangement uses TRBV30 and TRBJ1-1; D is perhaps TRBD1 (6 bases). Between the trimmed V and J ends, which lost 8 bases and 1 base, there was a span of 14 bases. Germline V lookup: CDR1 GTSNPN, CDR2 SVGIG (reference sequence). The CDR3 is 13 residues long. Here the CDR3 reads CAQQGRGNTEAFF. CDR3 nucleotide sequence: TGTGCCCAACAGGGTAGGGGGAACACTGAAGCTTTCTTT.

This clone came up a few times. The chain joins TRBV29-1 to TRBJ2-4, with D tentatively TRBD1 (6 bases). Trimming cost V 4 bases and J 1 base, with 17 bases left between them. The CDR3 has 16 amino acids. Germline V lookup: CDR1 SQVTM, CDR2 ANQGSEA. DNA for the CDR3: TGCAGCGTTGGGTCCAGGTCAGGGGATGCCAAAAACATTCAGTACTTC. This encodes CSVGSRSGDAKNIQYF. The full variable domain, with the rest looked up from reference TRBV29-1 and TRBJ2-4, is SAVISQKPSRDICQRGTSLTIQCQVDSQVTMMFWYRQQPGQSLTLIATANQGSEATYESGFVIDKFPISRPNLTFSTLTVSNMSPEDSSIYLCSVGSRSGDAKNIQYFGAGTRLSVL.

The sample holds a few counts of this clone. The chain has TRBV7-2 and TRBJ2-3; D gene uncertain. Trimming took 5 bases from V and 0 from J, leaving 9 bases between them. The germline CDR1 and CDR2 sequences are SGHTA and FQGNSA. The CDR3 consists of 14 residues. In DNA, the CDR3 is TGTGCCAGCAGCCAAGCGACTAGCACAGATACGCAGTATTTT. This encodes CASSQATSTDTQYF. The full variable domain, with the rest looked up from reference TRBV7-2 and TRBJ2-3, is GAGVSQSPSNKVTEKGKDVELRCDPISGHTALYWYRQSLGQGLEFLIYFQGNSAPDKSGLPSDRFSAERTGGSVSTLTIQRTQQEDSAVYLCASSQATSTDTQYFGPGTRLTVL.

The chain uses TRBV9 and TRBJ2-5, with a weak D call TRBD2 (6 bases). The CDR3 length is 15 residues. Germline CDR1 and CDR2: SGDLS and YYNGEE. The V end lost 4 bases, the J end lost 1 base, and 14 bases lay between the germline ends. The CDR3 region has the DNA TGTGCCAGCAGCCACAAGGACTACCCCCAAGAGACCCAGTACTTC. It is translated as CASSHKDYPQETQYF.

J is TRBJ1-1 and V is TRBV4-3; TRBD1 matches 9 bases. V lost 6 bases to trimming and J lost 3 bases; unmatched junction nucleotides: 8. Germline V gene data show CDR1 as LGHNA and CDR2 as YSLEER. The CDR3 covers 15 residues. As DNA, the CDR3 is TGCGCCAGCAGGTTAGATCACAGGGGGCACACTGAAGCTTTCTTT. The encoded protein is CASRLDHRGHTEAFF.

The chain is built from TRBV30 and TRBJ1-6; possibly TRBD1 for D (5 bases). Trimming cost V 2 bases and J 19 bases, with 21 bases left between them. Germline V gene sequence: CDR1 GTSNPN, CDR2 SVGIG (reference sequence). The CDR3 contains 13 residues. The CDR3 here is CAWSSPPGPRVHF. The CDR3 nucleotides read TGTGCCTGGAGTTCACCACCGGGACCCCGGGTTCACTTT.

This chain connects TRBV7-6 to TRBJ2-7; TRBD1 matches at 7 bases. Germline V gives CDR1 SGHVS, CDR2 FNYEAQ. The CDR3 consists of 14 residues. The V gene end was trimmed by 2 bases and the J gene end by 5 bases; junction bases not matched to a gene: 6. CDR3 protein: CASSLLGGGDEQYF. CDR3 coding DNA: TGTGCCAGCAGCTTACTAGGGGGCGGCGACGAGCAGTACTTC.

DNA for the CDR3: TGTGCCACCAGCAACCTTTCCACAGGGTCCTATGGCTACACCTTC. As protein: CATSNLSTGSYGYTF. The chain carries TRBV15 and TRBJ1-2, with TRBD1 as a possible D gene (6 bases). Germline V gene lookup returns CDR1 LNHNV and CDR2 YYDKDF (reference sequence). The CDR3 runs 15 residues. V was pared by 4 bases and J by 4 bases, with 16 bases between.

The chain couples TRBV30 to TRBJ2-3, with 10 bases that match TRBD1. The CDR3 totals 13 residues. Trimming cost V 6 bases and J 4 bases; bases outside gene matches: 4. The germline V gene has CDR1 GTSNPN and CDR2 SVGIG (reference sequence). The DNA for the CDR3 is TGTGCCTGCCGGGACAGGGGACCAGATACGCAGTATTTT. Translated: CACRDRGPDTQYF.

This sequence joins TRBV27 and TRBJ1-1, with D hard to call. Between the trimmed V and J ends, which lost 6 bases and 5 bases, there was a span of 13 bases. Germline V gene lookup returns CDR1 MNHEY and CDR2 SMNVEV (reference sequence). CDR3 length equals 13 residues. This CDR3 is CASSSTIWTEAFF. As DNA, the CDR3 is TGTGCCAGCAGCTCGACCATTTGGACTGAAGCTTTCTTT.

The chain uses TRBV19 and TRBJ2-3; D unresolved. The CDR3 spans 13 residues. CDR1 and CDR2 from the germline V gene are LNHDA and SQIVND (reference sequence). V was trimmed by 7 bases and J by 4 bases, leaving 12 bases between them. As DNA, the CDR3 is TGTGCCAGTAATAAGGGTGTGGCAGATACGCAGTATTTT. This sequence encodes CASNKGVADTQYF.

This chain links TRBV25-1 with TRBJ2-7; D may be TRBD1 or TRBD2 (5 bases each). The V gene's germline CDR1 is MGHDK and CDR2 SYGVNS. Trimming cost V 0 bases and J 5 bases, with 11 bases left between them. This CDR3 has 14 residues. CDR3 protein: CASSEYGGANEQYF. DNA for the CDR3: TGTGCCAGCAGTGAATATGGGGGTGCGAACGAGCAGTACTTC.

This chain connects TRBV15 to TRBJ2-7, with 11 bases fitting TRBD1. The V gene end was trimmed by 2 bases and the J gene end by 7 bases; junction bases not matched to a gene: 4. The CDR3 totals 14 residues. CDR1 LNHNV and CDR2 YYDKDF come from the germline V gene (reference sequence). CDR3 region: CATSRRDRGSEQYF. As DNA, the CDR3 is TGTGCCACCAGCAGAAGGGACAGGGGGTCGGAGCAGTACTTC.

The J gene is TRBJ2-1, the V gene TRBV5-6, with no clear D. CDR1 is SGHDT, CDR2 YYEEEE, per germline. The CDR3 length is 14 residues. Trimming cost V 5 bases and J 0 bases, with 9 bases left between them. CDR3 sequence (DNA): TGTGCCAGCAGTTTTGGAAGCTCCTACAATGAGCAGTTCTTC. Translation gives CASSFGSSYNEQFF.